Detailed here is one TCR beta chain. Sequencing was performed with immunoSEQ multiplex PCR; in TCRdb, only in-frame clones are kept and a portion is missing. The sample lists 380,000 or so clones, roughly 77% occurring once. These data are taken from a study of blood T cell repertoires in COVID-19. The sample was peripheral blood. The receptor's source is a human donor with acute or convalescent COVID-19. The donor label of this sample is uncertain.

The CDR3 nucleotides are TGTGCCAGTAGTGACAGGTCGATGGGGAACACTGAAGCTTTCTTT. Encoded protein: CASSDRSMGNTEAFF. This sequence joins TRBV19 and TRBJ1-1; TRBD1 is a possible D gene (6 bases). The CDR3 totals 15 residues. Between the trimmed V and J ends, which lost 5 bases and 1 base, there was a span of 14 bases. Germline CDR1 and CDR2: LNHDA and SQIVND (reference sequence).